Presented here are 20 T cell receptor beta chains from one specimen sequenced in a study of blood T cell repertoires in COVID-19 (TCRdb year 2020). Library preparation employed the immunoSEQ multiplex PCR assay. In its TCRdb copy, this immuneACCESS table keeps in-frame sequences only and misses some clones. Where compared with another copy, unresolved V genes explain less than half of these, and the others have no known cause. The sample yields about 210,000 clones; around 80% were counted once. The ten largest clones represent around 7.3% of the sample. Sample: peripheral blood. Every receptor here comes from a woman in her seventies with acute or convalescent COVID-19.

This sequence joins TRBV2 and TRBJ1-1; D is perhaps TRBD1 (6 bases). V gave up 4 bases and J gave up 7 bases, with 16 bases separating them. Germline assignment: CDR1 SNHLY and CDR2 FYNNEI. The CDR3 consists of 14 residues. The CDR3 loop is CASSVTGSLHEAFF. In DNA, the CDR3 is TGTGCCAGCAGTGTGACAGGTTCCCTTCATGAAGCTTTCTTT.

This clone was counted once. The chain's CDR3 is CAISADRAGTEAFF. Here the CDR3 DNA reads TGTGCCATCAGCGCCGACAGGGCGGGGACTGAAGCTTTCTTT. The V and J genes are TRBV10-3 and TRBJ1-1; 7 bases map to TRBD1. This CDR3 is built from 14 residues. Trimming at V came to 6 bases and at J to 5 bases, leaving 9 bases not matched to a gene. The V gene's germline CDR1 is ENHRY and CDR2 SYGVKD.

Comments on this clone: An end of the junction does not agree with germline; a read error may underlie this. This sequence joins TRBV3-1 (or the pseudogene TRBV3-2) and TRBJ2-7, with TRBD1 as a possible D gene (6 bases). This CDR3 has 12 residues. Germline V gene sequence: CDR1 LGHDT, CDR2 YNNKEL (reference sequence). The CDR3 region has the DNA TGTGCCAGCAGCCTAAGACCCGGGACACTTCATTTC. It encodes CASSLRPGTLHF.

The chain has TRBV9 and TRBJ1-4, with D perhaps matching TRBD1 (5 bases). The CDR3 sequence is 15 residues long. CDR1 and CDR2 from the germline V gene are SGDLS and YYNGEE. V was pared by 3 bases and J by 7 bases, with 16 bases between. CDR3 sequence: CASSAAEGLAEKLFF. Here the CDR3 DNA reads TGTGCCAGCAGCGCCGCGGAGGGGTTGGCTGAAAAACTGTTTTTT. Looking up the rest from reference TRBV9 and TRBJ1-4 gives the full variable domain: DSGVTQTPKHLITATGQRVTLRCSPRSGDLSVYWYQQSLDQGLQFLIQYYNGEERAKGNILERFSAQQFPDLHSELNLSSLELGDSALYFCASSAAEGLAEKLFFGSGTQLSVL.

A few counts support this clone. V is TRBV6-1 and J is TRBJ2-2; weak D call: TRBD1 (6 bases). The V end lost 2 bases, the J end lost 5 bases, and 12 bases lay between the germline ends. Per the germline V gene, CDR1 is MNHNS and CDR2 is SASEGT. The CDR3 loop spans 15 amino acids. CDR3 DNA sequence: TGTGCCAGCAGTGAAAAGGGTACAGGGACCGGGGAGCTGTTTTTT. This translates into CASSEKGTGTGELFF.

The J gene is TRBJ2-2, the V gene TRBV5-6; D gene unclear. This CDR3 contains 15 residues. The germline V gene encodes CDR1 SGHDT and CDR2 YYEEEE. Between the trimmed V and J ends, which lost 3 bases and 3 bases, there was a span of 12 bases. CDR3 DNA: TGTGCCAGCAGCTGGTCCGTAACAGACACCGGGGAGCTGTTTTTT. Translated: CASSWSVTDTGELFF.

This rearrangement joins TRBV9 to TRBJ1-2; no clear D. The V gene lost 3 bases and the J gene lost 4 bases, with 13 bases spanning the gap. The germline V gene has CDR1 SGDLS and CDR2 YYNGEE. The CDR3 spans 14 residues. The CDR3, as DNA: TGTGCCAGCAGCGAGGGAGGCCGGGGCTATGGCTACACCTTC. Its protein is CASSEGGRGYGYTF.

This chain uses TRBV2 with TRBJ1-5; D is undetermined. The germline gives CDR1 SNHLY, CDR2 FYNNEI. The CDR3 spans 15 residues. V was clipped by 2 bases and J by 4 bases, with 12 bases between them. This CDR3 is CASSEPNPPNQPQHF. CDR3 DNA sequence: TGTGCCAGCAGTGAACCTAACCCGCCGAATCAGCCCCAGCATTTT.

About this clone itself: The junction shows a germline mismatch at one end, possibly a read error. V gene TRBV12-3 or TRBV12-4 combines with J gene TRBJ1-6; D gene ambiguous. The CDR3 loop spans 12 amino acids. CDR3: CAGSISGTPLHF. In DNA, the CDR3 is TGTGCCGGCAGTATTAGCGGGACACCCCTCCACTTT.

The gene calls are TRBV7-3 and TRBJ2-3; 7 bases fit TRBD2. V shed 4 bases, J shed 1 base, and the junction held 8 bases outside the gene matches. The CDR3 totals 16 residues. Germline V lookup: CDR1 SGHTA, CDR2 FQGTGA. The CDR3 DNA reads TGTGCCAGCAGCTCAATAGCGGGTATCCGCACAGATACGCAGTATTTT. It yields the protein CASSSIAGIRTDTQYF.

V gene TRBV10-3 combines with J gene TRBJ1-2, with D possibly TRBD1 on 5 matching bases. Trimming pared 11 bases from V and 4 bases from J, leaving 20 bases between. The length of the CDR3 is 14 residues. CDR1 and CDR2 from the germline V gene are ENHRY and SYGVKD. This CDR3 reads CASTGGGNSYGYTF. The DNA for the CDR3 is TGTGCCTCAACCGGGGGGGGGAATTCCTATGGCTACACCTTC.

In this sample, this clone turned up once. The chain carries TRBV5-8 and TRBJ1-6, with 8 nucleotides matching TRBD1. The V gene's germline CDR1 is SGHTS and CDR2 YDEGEE. Trimming at V came to 0 bases and at J to 10 bases, leaving 6 bases not matched to a gene. The CDR3 loop spans 15 amino acids. The CDR3 nucleotides read TGTGCCAGCAGCTTGGGACAGGGGTTTCGATCACCCCTCCACTTT. Its protein product is CASSLGQGFRSPLHF.

V usage is TRBV7-2 and J usage is TRBJ2-5, with D perhaps TRBD2 (6 bases). The CDR3 extends over 14 amino acids. V lost 2 bases, J lost 1 base, and 8 bases lay in between. Germline loops: CDR1 SGHTA, CDR2 FQGNSA. The chain's CDR3 is CASSLMGGQETQYF. The CDR3 DNA reads as TGTGCCAGCAGCTTAATGGGGGGCCAAGAGACCCAGTACTTC.

CDR3 DNA sequence: TGTGCCAGCAGCCGAGGGACAGGGCAGGGTGGTTATGGCTACACCTTC. Encoded protein: CASSRGTGQGGYGYTF. This chain connects TRBV7-8 to TRBJ1-2; TRBD1 matches at 9 bases. Trimming removed 5 bases from V and 5 bases from J; junction bases left unmatched: 12. The CDR3 runs 16 residues. CDR1 is SGHVS and CDR2 is FQNEAQ in the germline V gene.

The chain has TRBV4-1 and TRBJ2-3; 10 bases line up with TRBD2. V trimming: 1 base; J trimming: 2 bases; junction bases outside the gene matches: 9. The length of the CDR3 is 18 residues. Germline V gene sequence: CDR1 MGHRA, CDR2 YSYEKL. The DNA of the CDR3 is TGCGCCAGCAGCCAAGGATCAAGCGGGGGGGGAATCACAGATACGCAGTATTTT. It specifies CASSQGSSGGGITDTQYF.

This chain uses TRBV7-3 with TRBJ2-2, with D perhaps matching TRBD2 (5 bases). The germline V gene has CDR1 SGHTA and CDR2 FQGTGA. V was clipped by 8 bases and J by 4 bases, with 11 bases between them. The CDR3 loop spans 13 amino acids. The CDR3, as DNA: TGTGCCAGCCGTCCGGGAACCACCGGGGAGCTGTTTTTT. Its protein product is CASRPGTTGELFF.

The genes are TRBV11-2 and TRBJ2-5; 10 bases agree with TRBD2. Looked up from germline, CDR1 is SGHAT and CDR2 is FQNNGV. The CDR3 spans 15 residues. The V gene end was trimmed by 5 bases and the J gene end by 5 bases; junction bases not matched to a gene: 8. This CDR3 is CASSPGTSVGETQYF. In DNA, the CDR3 is TGTGCCAGCAGCCCTGGGACTAGCGTTGGGGAGACCCAGTACTTC. Filled out from reference TRBV11-2 and TRBJ2-5, the complete variable domain reads EAGVAQSPRYKIIEKRQSVAFWCNPISGHATLYWYQQILGQGPKLLIQFQNNGVVDDSQLPKDRFSAERLKGVDSTLKIQPAKLEDSAVYLCASSPGTSVGETQYFGPGTRLLVL.

The V and J genes are TRBV7-9 and TRBJ2-2, with 7 bases lining up with TRBD1. The V gene's germline CDR1 is SEHNR and CDR2 FQNEAQ (reference sequence). J gave up 4 bases and V 6 bases, and 8 bases lay outside the gene matches. The CDR3 runs 15 residues. In DNA, the CDR3 is TGTGCCAGCAGGCAGGGGGTTCGAAGCACCGGGGAGCTGTTTTTT. It codes for CASRQGVRSTGELFF.

The chain couples TRBV30 to TRBJ2-5, with D possibly being TRBD1 (6 bases). V shed 2 bases and J shed 4 bases, with 11 bases lying between them. The CDR3 loop spans 13 amino acids. Germline V lookup: CDR1 GTSNPN, CDR2 SVGIG (reference sequence). The CDR3, as DNA: TGTGCCTGGAGTAGGGGGTTGCGAGAGACCCAGTACTTC. Translating gives CAWSRGLRETQYF.

The chain joins TRBV3-1 (or the pseudogene TRBV3-2) to TRBJ2-3; TRBD2 matches at 10 bases. The CDR3 covers 15 residues. Germline V CDR1 and CDR2: LGHDT, YNNKEL (reference sequence). Trimming cost V 2 bases and J 4 bases; bases outside gene matches: 3. The CDR3: CASSQQRGGADTQYF. The CDR3 DNA reads as TGTGCCAGCAGCCAACAGCGGGGGGGGGCAGATACGCAGTATTTT.